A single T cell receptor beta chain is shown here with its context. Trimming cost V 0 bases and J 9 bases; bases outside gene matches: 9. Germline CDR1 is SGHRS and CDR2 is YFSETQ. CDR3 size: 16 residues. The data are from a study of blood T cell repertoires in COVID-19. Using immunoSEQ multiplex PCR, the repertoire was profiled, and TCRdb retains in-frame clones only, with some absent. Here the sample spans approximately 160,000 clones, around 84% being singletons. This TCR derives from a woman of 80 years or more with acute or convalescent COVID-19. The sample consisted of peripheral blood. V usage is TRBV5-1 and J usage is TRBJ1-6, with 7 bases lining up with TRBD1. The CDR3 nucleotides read TGCGCCAGCAGCTTGGCCGTAGACAGGGCTACTTCACCCCTCCACTTT. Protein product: CASSLAVDRATSPLHF.